This T cell receptor beta chain is drawn from a study of cytomegalovirus exposure and HLA in healthy donors (dated by TCRdb to the late 2010s). For the wider study: An earlier analysis of under 600 of the donors reported more than 250 Gb of sequence data and around 120 million unique TCR beta sequences from 150 million to 200 million T cells. The study was designed to test whether signatures of past pathogen exposure could be identified by cataloging public T cell receptors. An early release that covered more than 550 HLA-typed donors contained about 300 gigabases of sequencing data and 85 million to 100 million unique TCR sequences. Among roughly 370 genotyped donors of the cohort, an average of approximately 250,000 unique TCR beta nucleotide sequences were sequenced per donor, about a sixth of them non-productive. A later genetic analysis used genome-wide SNP genotypes for about 60% of the 666 donors, treating that subset as a discovery cohort. Donor age, sex, ethnicity and CMV serostatus were compiled together with the repertoire data. Every discovery cohort repertoire had been produced on one sequencing platform. To decide whether each TCR beta V gene segment behaved as functional or pseudogenic, an earlier analysis of over 500 of the donors relied on high-throughput TCR beta sequencing. Both class I and class II loci were covered by HLA typing, at four-digit resolution. In the later analysis, no new phenotypic data were used to find candidate immune exposures; instead, reliance was placed on TCR beta sequences and their occurrence across donors. Typing coverage varied by locus: roughly 629-630 donors for A, B, C, DRB1 and DQB1; approximately 560 for DQA1; around 610 for DPA1; under 490 for DPB1. The genetic ancestry cluster associated with self-reported Caucasian donors included around four fifths of the roughly 400 genotyped donors. To predict cytomegalovirus infection status, the study brought together high-throughput TCR immunosequencing, statistical association of individual TCRs with disease status, and machine learning. In addition to the first cohort of 666 subjects, a separate validation cohort of approximately 130 different subjects was used. The study used immunosequencing to profile the T cell repertoires of 666 subjects and linked those repertoires to cytomegalovirus serostatus. Roughly 5 DR-DQ haplotypes were treated as single units for association and clustering because of strong linkage in the cohort. A later analysis re-analyzed previously published TCR beta repertoires from hundreds of donors and added high-resolution HLA genotyping to study TCR occurrence patterns.

General study outcomes and caveats: An association between a missense DCLRE1C variant and V-gene and J-gene trimming of TCR beta chains was found in a later genetic analysis and replicated in an independent cohort. According to a later analysis, parvovirus B19, influenza, CMV and Epstein-Barr virus appeared linked to several top co-occurrence clusters. A further reported finding was that TCR beta sequences accurately predicted the HLA-A and HLA-B alleles for most subjects in the first cohort. In a later analysis, the rate of TCR association differed among HLA loci, with DRB1 alleles having the most associated TCRs and HLA-C alleles having the fewest. The classifier was reported to diagnose cytomegalovirus status with high specificity and sensitivity in both the original cohort and the validation cohort. The cohort was sequenced for TCR beta chains only, and without alpha or paired-chain data the features that could be detected were limited. Correlated functional status among segregating V segments might reflect linkage disequilibrium, but an unknown experimental factor could not be ruled out. A group of highly shared sequence variants was considered likely to be a technical artifact of the sequencing pipeline. A total of 150 or so TCR beta chains were listed by the study as associated with cytomegalovirus. Because HLA typing was unavailable for some donors at each locus, only the typed subset was used in association tests. The presence/absence analyses assumed that sequencing depth was roughly uniform across donors, and that assumption may not be true. According to a later genetic analysis, donors in an Asian-associated ancestry cluster had fewer N-insertions in productive TCRs than the approximately 610-donor mean. Broadly in line with IMGT annotations, most TCR beta V segments showed up in productive rearrangements about 87% or about 30% of the time in an earlier analysis of several hundred of the donors. Across donors, most TCR sequences were observed very rarely, whereas some public TCRs were present in many individuals. It was suggested by the authors that the approach could potentially be generalized to other disease states and immunological phenotypes. When HLA alleles, especially DR and DQ, strongly co-occurred, TCR associations were difficult to assign to individual alleles. A later analysis found that most CMV-associated TCR beta chains appeared HLA-restricted, with HLA associations seemingly driven largely by CMV exposure. Some IMGT-functional V segments, including TRBV6-2 and TRBV6-3, could not be told apart with the 87-base-pair reads, so those segments were excluded. Because counts were too low, under 20 rarely observed V segments, including chromosome 9 orphons, were left out of the earlier analysis of some 600 of the donors. CMV serostatus was the only immune exposure information available for the cohort. In vitro tests confirmed that a few of the cytomegalovirus-associated TCR beta chains recognize cytomegalovirus antigens. Compared with equally common non-associated chains, HLA-associated TCR beta chains in a later analysis were more clonally expanded and had lower generation probabilities. In a later analysis, around 15,000 TCR beta sequences were associated with specific HLA alleles at a false discovery rate of 0.05.

In total, roughly 670 healthy bone marrow donors made up the cohort. At the time of sampling, all cohort members were nominally healthy, though unrecorded immune exposures were likely present. The donor tested CMV seronegative, placing the donor among the roughly 350 seronegative members of the cohort. A peripheral blood sample was collected from each donor, and TCR beta sequencing was performed on peripheral blood mononuclear cells. The Qiagen DNeasy Blood Extraction Kit was used to extract genomic DNA from the blood cell samples. Libraries were prepared through the immunoSEQ multiplex PCR assay. For the multiplex PCR, a mixture combining 60 forward primers for TCR Vbeta segments and 13 reverse primers for TCR Jbeta segments was used. A multiplex PCR assay on genomic DNA amplified the CDR3 region of rearranged TCR beta genes. The amplified TCR beta libraries were sequenced on the Illumina HiSeq System as 87-base-pair reads. In the authors' own workflow: A later analysis counted tens of millions of unique TCR beta chains across the 700 or so repertoires, and 10 million to 12 million of these chains were shared by at least two donors. A nearest-neighbor algorithm error-corrected the raw reads and collapsed the reads into unique sequences, merging closely related sequences to remove PCR and sequencing errors. Alignment of CDR3 sequences to IMGT reference sequences was used to assign V, D and J gene segments. Each retained sequence needed at least a six-nucleotide match to both a V gene segment and a J gene segment. Rearrangements were called productive when the CDR3 lacked stop codons and stayed in frame with V and J; all others were non-productive. Following IMGT convention, CDR3 was defined as the stretch from the second conserved V-encoded cysteine to the conserved J-encoded phenylalanine. The earlier analysis of roughly 590 of the donors excluded any sequence lacking an unambiguous match to a single V gene segment. In an earlier analysis of a few hundred of the donors, V segments were called functional above 56.7% productive rearrangements and were called segregating when the between-donor standard deviation exceeded 5%. To diagnose cytomegalovirus status from the catalog of TCR beta chain sequences, a statistical classification framework was built. A later analysis assigned V and J genes by comparing TCR nucleotide sequences with IMGT/GENE-DB human TR gene sequences. In a later analysis, CDR3 sequences and most-parsimonious VDJ recombination scenarios were assigned using the TCRdist pipeline. In a later analysis, each TCR beta chain was defined by its CDR3 amino acid sequence together with its V-gene family, and reads lacking a unique V-gene family were excluded. To address suspected cross-contamination and a sequencing artifact, a later analysis removed under 600 highly shared, low-generation-probability nucleotide sequences. In a later analysis, a clonal expansion index for each public chain was calculated from normalized within-repertoire ranks of inferred template counts. A later analysis computed generation probabilities with a VDJ recombination model fitted to out-of-frame rearrangements, and checked the results against IGoR. In a later analysis, hypergeometric tests were used to score TCR-TCR, TCR-HLA and TCR-CMV co-occurrence, with a repertoire-size bias correction applied to TCR pairs. In a later analysis, false discovery rates were estimated by permuting HLA or CMV assignments 20 times. In a later analysis, co-occurring TCRs were grouped with DBSCAN, and TCRdist sequence similarity was added when clustering was performed within HLA-allele-positive subsets. Repertoires with fewer than 30,000 or more than 120,000 public chains, plus five repertoires with anomalous nucleotide sharing, were excluded from co-occurrence clustering. The immuneACCESS repertoire file appears here via TCRdb, limited to in-frame rearrangements. These files lack a portion of the clones; in checked studies, under half of the deficit traces to unresolved V genes, and the cause of the others is not known. V and J calls and clone size are given by that table; D and trimming were obtained from the DNA. The table for this sample lists fewer than 200,000 clones; 79% of them were counted only once. Approximately 2.3% of the sample belongs to the ten largest clones.

The CDR3 runs 18 amino acids, cysteine and phenylalanine included. The kept DNA is CDR3 alone, 54 bases in frame from the first base. The CDR1 and CDR2 encoded by the germline V gene are MNHNS and SASEGT. The germline V end is reduced by 3 bases and the J end by 0 bases; junction bases left unmatched: 8. Note on this clone: The specificity of this receptor is unknown. No base quality information exists; no much larger clone differs at one position.

The source is a man between 35 and 55 years old in good health and CMV-seronegative. This receptor chain uses TRBV6-1 and TRBJ2-2, and 9 junctional nucleotides match TRBD2. Sequencing was done on a sample of PBMCs. CDR3 protein: CASSDRSGRTTNTGELFF. The nucleotide sequence reads TGTGCCAGCAGTGACAGGAGCGGGAGGACCACGAACACCGGGGAGCTGTTTTTT.